This entry concerns a single TCR beta chain. Its antigen is not identified. These data originate in a study of T cells in localized non-small cell lung cancer. This table comes from immunoSEQ multiplex PCR, and its TCRdb copy is limited to in-frame clones, with some not included. The sample has thousands of clones; roughly 26% are singletons. General study results and limits: Prolonged overall survival went with higher T cell density in the blood. A median of 57 clones ranked among the top 100 in tumor appeared in adjacent lung.

Source: normal lung tissue next to the tumor, taken before any cancer treatment. The sequence came from a male donor aged 60 or over with stage II lung adenocarcinoma.

The CDR3 DNA reads as TGTGCCAGCAGGATGCTTGACAGGGGACCTGAAGCTTTCTTT. Protein sequence: CASRMLDRGPEAFF. V is TRBV6-8 and J is TRBJ1-1; 8 bases align to TRBD1. Germline values: CDR1 MNHGY, CDR2 SAAAGT. The CDR3 contains 14 residues. V lost 6 bases, J lost 6 bases, and 9 bases stayed unmatched.